The 29 T cell receptor beta chains below come from one sample, sequenced in a study of blood T cell repertoires in COVID-19. Sequenced by immunoSEQ multiplex PCR; TCRdb stores in-frame clones only, minus some. The data contain about 59,000 clones, 70% to 80% of them singletons. Material: peripheral blood. These receptors were taken from a man aged 55 to 70 with acute or convalescent COVID-19.

The chain recombines TRBV14 with TRBJ2-6, with 9 nucleotides matching TRBD2. The CDR3 has 18 residues. The germline CDR1 and CDR2 sequences are SGHDN and FVKESK. J gave up 2 bases and V 4 bases, and 9 bases lay outside the gene matches. CDR3 coding DNA: TGTGCCAGCAGCCCCATGGCGGGAGGGTCTACTGGGGCCAACGTCCTGACTTTC. It encodes CASSPMAGGSTGANVLTF.

This chain connects TRBV6-5 to TRBJ1-1; D may be TRBD1 (6 bases). V was clipped by 2 bases and J by 1 base, with 8 bases between them. CDR1 and CDR2 from the germline V gene are MNHEY and SVGAGI. The CDR3 contains 14 residues. The CDR3 nucleotides are TGTGCCAGCAGTTACGGGGGGGCGAACACTGAAGCTTTCTTT. Protein sequence: CASSYGGANTEAFF.

The chain combines TRBV6-6 with TRBJ1-1; perhaps TRBD1 as D (5 bases). V was shortened by 0 bases and J by 8 bases, with 7 bases between the two germline ends. The germline V gene encodes CDR1 MNHNY and CDR2 SVGAGI (reference sequence). The CDR3 spans 12 residues. Here the CDR3 reads CASSYSQGEAFF. The CDR3 coding sequence is TGTGCCAGCAGTTACTCGCAGGGCGAAGCTTTCTTT.

This clone appeared once. J is TRBJ2-7 and V is TRBV5-5; TRBD1 might be the D (6 bases). Germline V gene sequence: CDR1 SGHKS, CDR2 YYEKEE (reference sequence). The CDR3 extends over 18 amino acids. With 0 bases removed from V and 5 bases from J, the gap between germline ends came to 24 bases. The CDR3 DNA reads TGTGCCAGCAGCTTGGGACCACAGGGTTTTAGCTCGGTCCACGAGCAGTACTTC. Translated, it gives CASSLGPQGFSSVHEQYF.

This clone was seen only a few times. V usage is TRBV6-5 and J usage is TRBJ2-3, with TRBD1 identical over 7 bases. The CDR3 spans 14 residues. V was pared by 5 bases and J by 6 bases, with 8 bases of the junction left unmatched. Germline lookup yields CDR1 MNHEY and CDR2 SVGAGI. Here the CDR3 reads CASSNRDSQDTQYF. For the CDR3, the DNA is TGTGCCAGCAGTAACCGGGACAGCCAGGATACGCAGTATTTT.

This sequence joins TRBV24-1 and TRBJ2-7; possibly TRBD2 for D (6 bases). Germline V gene lookup returns CDR1 KGHDR and CDR2 SFDVKD. The CDR3 is 13 residues long. V lost 9 bases and J lost 0, with 11 bases in between. CDR3 DNA sequence: TGTGCCACCGGGGACGGGAGCTCCTACGAGCAGTACTTC. Translation: CATGDGSSYEQYF.

The rearrangement links TRBV3-1 (or the pseudogene TRBV3-2) to TRBJ2-1; D might be TRBD2 (6 bases). The CDR3 length is 17 residues. The V end was cut by 4 bases, the J end by 10 bases, with 26 bases between. Germline V CDR1 and CDR2: LGHDT, YNNKEL (reference sequence). CDR3 in DNA: TGTGCCAGCAGCCCGTATCCATCGTGGGAGGAGGAGGGCGAGCAGTTCTTC. Protein: CASSPYPSWEEEGEQFF.

The rearrangement uses TRBV7-6 and TRBJ2-1; D may be TRBD1 (5 bases). From germline, CDR1 is SGHVS and CDR2 FNYEAQ. The CDR3 is 13 residues long. Deletions cut 5 bases from V and 7 bases from J, with 12 bases between. The CDR3 sequence: CASSPIRVNEQFF. CDR3 DNA sequence: TGTGCCAGCAGCCCAATCAGGGTGAATGAGCAGTTCTTC.

This rearrangement joins TRBV24-1 to TRBJ1-1, with 8 bases identical to TRBD1. The CDR3 extends over 15 amino acids. The trim removed 4 bases at V and 3 bases at J, leaving 6 bases unmatched. Germline assignment: CDR1 KGHDR and CDR2 SFDVKD. The CDR3 region is CATSDAGTGDTEAFF. The CDR3 nucleotides are TGTGCCACCAGTGACGCCGGGACAGGAGACACTGAAGCTTTCTTT.

Only a few counts were recorded for this clone. The chain couples TRBV30 to TRBJ1-2, with 9 bases lining up with TRBD1. Germline-derived CDR1 and CDR2 are GTSNPN and SVGIG (reference sequence). Trimming at V came to 2 bases and at J to 8 bases, leaving 12 bases not matched to a gene. This CDR3 spans 15 amino acids. CDR3 sequence: CAWSRDRAIIRGYTF. DNA of the CDR3: TGTGCCTGGAGTCGGGACAGGGCAATCATTCGGGGCTACACCTTC.

This clone has just a few counts. The chain has TRBV27 and TRBJ1-4; a weak D match, TRBD1 (6 bases). The CDR3 extends over 12 amino acids. The ends were cut back, 5 bases at V and 14 bases at J, with 15 bases in the middle. Germline CDR1 MNHEY, CDR2 SMNVEV (reference sequence). The CDR3 protein is CASSRPSDRLFF. The CDR3 bases are TGTGCCAGCAGTAGACCCTCCGACAGGCTGTTTTTT.

The J gene is TRBJ2-5, the V gene TRBV28; D gene uncertain. This CDR3 comprises 15 residues. Between the trimmed V and J ends, which lost 6 bases and 4 bases, there was a span of 18 bases. The germline V gene has CDR1 MDHEN and CDR2 SYDVKM. In DNA, the CDR3 is TGTGCCAGCAGACCTACCGCCGGAGTGAGAGAGACCCAGTACTTC. It yields the protein CASRPTAGVRETQYF.

This chain uses TRBV5-8 with TRBJ1-1; TRBD1 agrees at 10 bases. Germline CDR1 reads SGHTS; CDR2 reads YDEGEE. Germline trimming cut 7 bases from V and 5 bases from J; bases unmatched to any gene: 11. The CDR3 sequence is 15 residues long. CDR3 in amino acids: CASPDRGRGRTEAFF. The CDR3 DNA is TGTGCCAGCCCAGACAGGGGGCGCGGCAGAACTGAAGCTTTCTTT.

This chain links TRBV27 with TRBJ1-2; 8 bases are a match to TRBD1. CDR3 length: 14 amino acids. CDR1 and CDR2 (germline): MNHEY, SMNVEV (reference sequence). V lost 4 bases to trimming and J lost 8 bases; unmatched junction nucleotides: 9. The CDR3 is CASSSRTGPPGYTF. In nucleotides, the CDR3 is TGTGCCAGCAGTTCTCGGACAGGGCCGCCCGGCTACACCTTC.

This clone was observed a few times. CDR3 residues: CASSSSTQGNEKLFF. The CDR3 coding sequence is TGTGCCAGCAGTTCTTCTACTCAGGGTAATGAAAAACTGTTTTTT. The chain employs TRBV28 and TRBJ1-4; D might be TRBD1 (5 bases). V was trimmed by 4 bases and J by 4 bases, leaving 13 bases between them. Germline CDR1 MDHEN, CDR2 SYDVKM. The CDR3 loop spans 15 amino acids.

The chain uses TRBV6-6 and TRBJ2-7; D is uncertain. The CDR3 extends over 14 amino acids. Per the germline V gene, CDR1 is MNHNY and CDR2 is SVGAGI (reference sequence). The V and J ends lost 6 bases and 0 bases respectively, with 12 bases between them. The CDR3 DNA sequence: TGTGCCAGCAGCTATACTACCAACTCCTACGAGCAGTACTTC. Its protein is CASSYTTNSYEQYF.

The rearrangement links TRBV29-1 to TRBJ2-4, with 8 nucleotides matching TRBD1. Germline loops: CDR1 SQVTM, CDR2 ANQGSEA. Unmatched junction bases numbered 3, after V lost 8 bases and J lost 0 bases. The CDR3 is 13 amino acids. DNA for the CDR3: TGCAGCTACAGGGGGGTAGCCAAAAACATTCAGTACTTC. Its translation: CSYRGVAKNIQYF.

The chain joins TRBV7-8 to TRBJ1-1; the D is unclear. The V gene lost 7 bases and the J gene lost 2 bases, with 11 bases spanning the gap. Germline CDR1 is SGHVS and CDR2 is FQNEAQ. The CDR3 has 13 residues. CDR3 protein: CASTVTRNTEAFF. DNA of the CDR3: TGTGCCAGCACCGTAACTAGAAACACTGAAGCTTTCTTT.

V is TRBV25-1 and J is TRBJ2-1, with 13 bases fitting TRBD2. The CDR3 covers 16 residues. The germline V gene has CDR1 MGHDK and CDR2 SYGVNS. J was trimmed by 5 bases and V by 8 bases; bases with no gene match: 9. In DNA form, the CDR3 reads TGTGCCAGCCGGGGGACTAGCGGGGAGATGGACAATGAGCAGTTCTTC. Its translation is CASRGTSGEMDNEQFF.

This clone came up once. V gene TRBV18 combines with J gene TRBJ1-1; D is undetermined. V was shortened by 6 bases and J by 5 bases, with 22 bases between the two germline ends. Germline V gene data show CDR1 as KGHSH and CDR2 as LQKENI. CDR3 length: 16 amino acids. The DNA for the CDR3 is TGTGCCAGCTCCTCCGATGCTTTCCAACGGTGGACTGAAGCTTTCTTT. It yields the protein CASSSDAFQRWTEAFF. Filled out from reference TRBV18 and TRBJ1-1, the complete variable domain reads NAGVMQNPRHLVRRRGQEARLRCSPMKGHSHVYWYRQLPEEGLKFMVYLQKENIIDESGMPKERFSAEFPKEGPSILRIQQVVRGDSAAYFCASSSDAFQRWTEAFFGQGTRLTVV.

This clone was seen just once. CDR3: CASRQAGTAYEQYF. CDR3 DNA: TGCGCCAGCCGCCAAGCAGGGACAGCCTACGAGCAGTACTTC. The chain joins TRBV5-1 to TRBJ2-7, with 7 bases lining up with TRBD1. The germline V gene encodes CDR1 SGHRS and CDR2 YFSETQ. This CDR3 contains 14 residues. Trimming cost V 7 bases and J 2 bases; bases outside gene matches: 9. The entire variable domain, with the rest obtained from reference TRBV5-1 and TRBJ2-7, is as follows: KAGVTQTPRYLIKTRGQQVTLSCSPISGHRSVSWYQQTPGQGLQFLFEYFSETQRNKGNFPGRFSGRQFSNSRSEMNVSTLELGDSALYLCASRQAGTAYEQYFGPGTRLTVT.

V gene TRBV18 combines with J gene TRBJ2-1; 8 bases match TRBD2. There are 17 residues in the CDR3. Trimming at V came to 4 bases and at J to 7 bases, leaving 15 bases not matched to a gene. Per the germline V gene, CDR1 is KGHSH and CDR2 is LQKENI. CDR3 sequence reads: CASSLIPGLVKGNEQFF. The CDR3 DNA reads as TGTGCCAGCTCACTTATCCCGGGACTAGTGAAGGGGAATGAGCAGTTCTTC.

The chain couples TRBV5-1 to TRBJ2-7; 9 bases align to TRBD1. Germline loops: CDR1 SGHRS, CDR2 YFSETQ. CDR3 size: 14 residues. J lost 3 bases, V lost 0 bases, and 1 base had no gene match. CDR3: CASSLGGQGYEQYF. CDR3 DNA: TGCGCCAGCAGCTTGGGGGGACAGGGCTACGAGCAGTACTTC.

This clone occurred a few times. V gene TRBV4-3 combines with J gene TRBJ1-2, with D possibly being TRBD1 (6 bases). The germline gives CDR1 LGHNA, CDR2 YSLEER. Trimming cost V 0 bases and J 4 bases, with 12 bases left between them. This CDR3 contains 15 residues. CDR3 residues: CASSQDSSGVYGYTF. The CDR3 region has the DNA TGCGCCAGCAGCCAAGACTCCTCAGGGGTCTATGGCTACACCTTC.

This clone was picked up a small number of times. This chain joins TRBV5-6 and TRBJ2-7; 10 bases map to TRBD1. This CDR3 region has 14 residues. After removal of 3 bases from V and 3 bases from J, the junction contained 3 bases not matched to a gene. Looked up from germline, CDR1 is SGHDT and CDR2 is YYEEEE. The CDR3 region is CASSYDRGRYEQYF. In DNA form, the CDR3 reads TGTGCCAGCAGCTACGACAGGGGGCGCTACGAGCAGTACTTC.

The chain has TRBV6-5 and TRBJ1-5; perhaps TRBD1 as D (6 bases). Between the trimmed V and J ends, which lost 5 bases and 3 bases, there was a span of 11 bases. In germline, CDR1 is MNHEY, CDR2 SVGAGI. The CDR3 contains 14 residues. CDR3 in DNA: TGTGCCAGCAGTAGCACAGGGAACAATCAGCCCCAGCATTTT. Residues: CASSSTGNNQPQHF.

This clone occurred a few times. The chain is built from TRBV2 and TRBJ2-1; 16 bases match TRBD2. This CDR3 has 17 residues. In germline, CDR1 is SNHLY, CDR2 FYNNEI. J was trimmed by 7 bases and V by 4 bases; bases with no gene match: 7. The CDR3 region is CASSGGTSGRASNEQFF. CDR3 nucleotide sequence: TGTGCCAGCAGTGGGGGGACTAGCGGGAGGGCGTCGAATGAGCAGTTCTTC.

The V call is TRBV5-1, the J call TRBJ2-1, with 9 bases lining up with TRBD2. Germline V gives CDR1 SGHRS, CDR2 YFSETQ. After removal of 1 base from V and 4 bases from J, the junction contained 3 bases not matched to a gene. There are 15 residues in the CDR3. CDR3 sequence reads: CASSLMTSGYNEQFF. The CDR3 DNA sequence: TGCGCCAGCAGCTTGATGACTAGCGGATACAATGAGCAGTTCTTC. Using reference TRBV5-1 and TRBJ2-1 for the parts outside the CDR3, the full variable domain is KAGVTQTPRYLIKTRGQQVTLSCSPISGHRSVSWYQQTPGQGLQFLFEYFSETQRNKGNFPGRFSGRQFSNSRSEMNVSTLELGDSALYLCASSLMTSGYNEQFFGPGTRLTVL.

The rearrangement links TRBV10-3 to TRBJ2-1; no clear D. The ends were cut back, 4 bases at V and 0 bases at J, with 7 bases in the middle. CDR3 length: 14 amino acids. Germline lookup yields CDR1 ENHRY and CDR2 SYGVKD. The CDR3 loop is CAISAFNSYNEQFF. In DNA form, the CDR3 reads TGTGCCATCAGTGCGTTTAACTCCTACAATGAGCAGTTCTTC.